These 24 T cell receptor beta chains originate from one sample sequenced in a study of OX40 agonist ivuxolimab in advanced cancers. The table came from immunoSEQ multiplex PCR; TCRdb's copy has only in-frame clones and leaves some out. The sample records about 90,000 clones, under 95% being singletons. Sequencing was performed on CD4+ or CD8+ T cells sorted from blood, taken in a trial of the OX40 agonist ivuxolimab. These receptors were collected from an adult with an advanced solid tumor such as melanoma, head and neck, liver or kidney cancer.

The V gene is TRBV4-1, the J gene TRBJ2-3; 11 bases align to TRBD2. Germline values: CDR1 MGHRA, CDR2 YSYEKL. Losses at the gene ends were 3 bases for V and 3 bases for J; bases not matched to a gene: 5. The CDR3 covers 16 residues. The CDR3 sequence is CASSQTGTSGTDTQYF. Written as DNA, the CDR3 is TGCGCCAGCAGCCAGACGGGGACTAGCGGAACAGATACGCAGTATTTT.

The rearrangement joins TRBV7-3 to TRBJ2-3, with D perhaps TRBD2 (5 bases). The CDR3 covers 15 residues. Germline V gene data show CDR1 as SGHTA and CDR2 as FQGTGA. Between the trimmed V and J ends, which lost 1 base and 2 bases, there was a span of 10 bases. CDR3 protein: CASSLRASITDTQYF. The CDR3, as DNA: TGTGCCAGCAGCTTAAGGGCTAGCATCACAGATACGCAGTATTTT.

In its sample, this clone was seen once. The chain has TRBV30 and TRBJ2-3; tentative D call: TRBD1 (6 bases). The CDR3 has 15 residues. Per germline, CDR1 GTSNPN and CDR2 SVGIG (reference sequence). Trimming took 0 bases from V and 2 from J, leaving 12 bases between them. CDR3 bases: TGTGCCTGGAGTGTACAGGGCCAATTCACAGATACGCAGTATTTT. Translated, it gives CAWSVQGQFTDTQYF.

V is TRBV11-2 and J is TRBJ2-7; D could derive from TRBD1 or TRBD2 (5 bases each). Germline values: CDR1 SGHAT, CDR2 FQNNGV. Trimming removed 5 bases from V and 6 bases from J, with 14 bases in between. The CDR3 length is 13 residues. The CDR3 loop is CASSPGPSGEQYF. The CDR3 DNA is TGTGCCAGCAGCCCGGGACCCTCGGGCGAGCAGTACTTC. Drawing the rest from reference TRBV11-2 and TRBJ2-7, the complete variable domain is EAGVAQSPRYKIIEKRQSVAFWCNPISGHATLYWYQQILGQGPKLLIQFQNNGVVDDSQLPKDRFSAERLKGVDSTLKIQPAKLEDSAVYLCASSPGPSGEQYFGPGTRLTVT.

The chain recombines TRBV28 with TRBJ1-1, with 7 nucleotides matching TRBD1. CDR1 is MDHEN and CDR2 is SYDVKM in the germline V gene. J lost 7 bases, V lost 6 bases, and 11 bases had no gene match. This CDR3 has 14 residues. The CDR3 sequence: CASRPGTVRFEAFF. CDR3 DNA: TGTGCCAGCAGACCTGGGACAGTCCGGTTTGAAGCTTTCTTT.

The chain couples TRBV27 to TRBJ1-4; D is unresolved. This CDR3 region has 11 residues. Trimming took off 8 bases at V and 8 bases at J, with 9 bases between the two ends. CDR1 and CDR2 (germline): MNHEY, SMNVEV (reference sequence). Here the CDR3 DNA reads TGTGCCAGCTACCCGAGGGAAAAACTGTTTTTT. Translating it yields CASYPREKLFF.

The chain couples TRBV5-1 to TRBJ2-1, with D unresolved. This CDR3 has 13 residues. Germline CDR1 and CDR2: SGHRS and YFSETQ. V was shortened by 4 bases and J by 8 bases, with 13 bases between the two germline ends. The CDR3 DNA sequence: TGCGCCAGCAGCCTACAAGTCAGCGATGAGCAGTTCTTC. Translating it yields CASSLQVSDEQFF.

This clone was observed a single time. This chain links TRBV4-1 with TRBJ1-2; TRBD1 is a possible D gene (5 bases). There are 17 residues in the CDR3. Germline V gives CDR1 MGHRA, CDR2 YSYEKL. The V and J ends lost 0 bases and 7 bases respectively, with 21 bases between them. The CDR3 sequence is CASSQDRNVRGRAGYTF. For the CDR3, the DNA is TGCGCCAGCAGCCAAGATCGGAATGTTAGGGGCCGGGCTGGCTACACCTTC.

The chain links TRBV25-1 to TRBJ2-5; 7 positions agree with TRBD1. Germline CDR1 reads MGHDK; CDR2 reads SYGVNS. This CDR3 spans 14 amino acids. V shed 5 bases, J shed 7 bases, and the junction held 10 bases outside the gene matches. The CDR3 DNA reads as TGTGCCAGCAGTTTGCCGACAGGGCCAACGACCCAGTACTTC. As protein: CASSLPTGPTTQYF.

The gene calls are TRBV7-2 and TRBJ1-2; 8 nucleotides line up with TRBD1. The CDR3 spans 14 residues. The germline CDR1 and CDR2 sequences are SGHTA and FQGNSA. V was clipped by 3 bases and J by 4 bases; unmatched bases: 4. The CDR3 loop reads CASSFQGAAYGYTF. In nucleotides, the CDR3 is TGTGCCAGCAGCTTCCAGGGGGCGGCCTATGGCTACACCTTC.

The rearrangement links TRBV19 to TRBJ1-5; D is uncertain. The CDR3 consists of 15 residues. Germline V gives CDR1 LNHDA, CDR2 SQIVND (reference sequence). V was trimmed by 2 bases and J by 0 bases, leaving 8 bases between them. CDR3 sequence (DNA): TGTGCCAGTAGTATAAGCAGCTATAGCAATCAGCCCCAGCATTTT. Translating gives CASSISSYSNQPQHF.

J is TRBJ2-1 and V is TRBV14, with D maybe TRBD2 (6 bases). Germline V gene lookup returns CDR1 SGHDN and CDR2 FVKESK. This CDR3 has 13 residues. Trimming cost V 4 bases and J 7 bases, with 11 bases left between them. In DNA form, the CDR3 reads TGTGCCAGCAGCCGACTAGGCGGGAATGAGCAGTTCTTC. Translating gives CASSRLGGNEQFF.

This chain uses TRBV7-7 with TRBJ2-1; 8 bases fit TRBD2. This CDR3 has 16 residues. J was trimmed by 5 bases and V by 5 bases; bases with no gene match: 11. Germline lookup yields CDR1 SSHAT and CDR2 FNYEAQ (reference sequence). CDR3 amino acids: CASSPNLAGGDNEQFF. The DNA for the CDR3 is TGTGCCAGCAGCCCCAACCTGGCGGGAGGCGACAATGAGCAGTTCTTC.

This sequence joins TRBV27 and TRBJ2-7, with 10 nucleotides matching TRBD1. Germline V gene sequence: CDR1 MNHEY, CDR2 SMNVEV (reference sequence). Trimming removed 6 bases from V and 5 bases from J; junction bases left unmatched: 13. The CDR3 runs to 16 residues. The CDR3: CASSSILGQGFDEQYF. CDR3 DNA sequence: TGTGCCAGCAGCTCAATTCTGGGACAGGGGTTCGACGAGCAGTACTTC.

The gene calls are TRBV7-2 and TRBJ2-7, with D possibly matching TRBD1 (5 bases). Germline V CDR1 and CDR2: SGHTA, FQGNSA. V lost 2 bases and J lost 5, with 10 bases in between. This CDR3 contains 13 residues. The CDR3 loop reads CASSLSGSHEQYF. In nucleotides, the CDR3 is TGTGCCAGCAGCTTATCAGGGTCCCACGAGCAGTACTTC.

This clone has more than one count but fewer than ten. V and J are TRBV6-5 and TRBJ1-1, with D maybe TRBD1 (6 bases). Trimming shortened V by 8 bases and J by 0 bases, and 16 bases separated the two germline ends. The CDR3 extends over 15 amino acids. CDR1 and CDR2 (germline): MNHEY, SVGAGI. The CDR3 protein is CASEPRGSLNTEAFF. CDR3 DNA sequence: TGTGCCAGCGAACCCAGGGGCAGCCTGAACACTGAAGCTTTCTTT.

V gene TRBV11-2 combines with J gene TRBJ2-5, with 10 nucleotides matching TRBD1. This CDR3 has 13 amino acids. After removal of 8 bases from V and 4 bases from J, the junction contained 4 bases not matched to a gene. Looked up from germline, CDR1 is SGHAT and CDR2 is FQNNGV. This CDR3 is CASQRTGGETQYF. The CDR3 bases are TGTGCCAGCCAGAGGACAGGGGGAGAGACCCAGTACTTC.

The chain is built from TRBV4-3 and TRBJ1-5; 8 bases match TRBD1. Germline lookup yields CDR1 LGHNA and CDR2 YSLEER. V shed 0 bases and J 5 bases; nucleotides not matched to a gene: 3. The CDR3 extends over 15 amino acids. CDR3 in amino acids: CASSQDTGGDQPQHF. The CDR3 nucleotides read TGCGCCAGCAGCCAAGATACAGGGGGGGATCAGCCCCAGCATTTT.

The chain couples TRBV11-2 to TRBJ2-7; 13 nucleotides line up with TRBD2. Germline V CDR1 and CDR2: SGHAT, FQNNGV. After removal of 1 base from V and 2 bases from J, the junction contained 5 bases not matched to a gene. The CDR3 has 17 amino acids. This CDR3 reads CASSLAPGTSGAYEQYF. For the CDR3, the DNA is TGTGCCAGCAGCTTAGCCCCCGGGACTAGCGGGGCCTACGAGCAGTACTTC.

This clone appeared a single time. The CDR3 DNA is TGCAGTGCTGGCAGGACCTACGAGCAGTACTTC. Its translation: CSAGRTYEQYF. This sequence joins TRBV20-1 and TRBJ2-7; no reliable D call. Looked up from germline, CDR1 is DFQATT and CDR2 is SNEGSKA (reference sequence). CDR3 size: 11 residues. Trimming stripped 5 bases from V and 2 bases from J, with 7 bases between.

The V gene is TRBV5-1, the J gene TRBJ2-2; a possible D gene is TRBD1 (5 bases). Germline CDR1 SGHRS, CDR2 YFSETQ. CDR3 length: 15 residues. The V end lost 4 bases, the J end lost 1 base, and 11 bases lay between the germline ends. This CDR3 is CASSDTQGNTGELFF. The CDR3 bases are TGCGCCAGCAGCGATACCCAGGGGAACACCGGGGAGCTGTTTTTT.

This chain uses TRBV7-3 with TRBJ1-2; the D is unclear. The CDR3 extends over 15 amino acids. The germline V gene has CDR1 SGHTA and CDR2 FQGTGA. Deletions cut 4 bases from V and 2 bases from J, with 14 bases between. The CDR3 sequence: CASSYDGSANYGYTF. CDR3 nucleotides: TGTGCCAGCAGCTACGACGGGTCCGCAAACTATGGCTACACCTTC.

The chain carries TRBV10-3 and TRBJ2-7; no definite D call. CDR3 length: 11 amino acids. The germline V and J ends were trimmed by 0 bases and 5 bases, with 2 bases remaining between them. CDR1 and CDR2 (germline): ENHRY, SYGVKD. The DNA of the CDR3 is TGTGCCATCAGTGAGTCGAACGAGCAGTACTTC. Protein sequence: CAISESNEQYF.

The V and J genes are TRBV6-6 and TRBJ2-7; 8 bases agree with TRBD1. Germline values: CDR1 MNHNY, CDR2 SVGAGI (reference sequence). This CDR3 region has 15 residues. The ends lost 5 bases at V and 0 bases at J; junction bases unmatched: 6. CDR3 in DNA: TGTGCCAGCAGTCGTGGGACAGGTTTCTCCTACGAGCAGTACTTC. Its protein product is CASSRGTGFSYEQYF.